This T cell receptor (beta chain) is from a study of CXCR3-negative and CXCR3-positive naive CD8 T cells. Across the study: Sequencing brought in approximately 140 million TRB reads altogether, and each library got about 1.5 +/- 0.3 million. Overall study findings and caveats: More hydrophobic TRB CDR3s occurred in CXCR3-positive than in CXCR3-negative naive cells. Both naive subsets had comparably high diversity; memory CD8+ cells much lower. Memory cells diverged, while naive CXCR3-positive and CXCR3-negative cells had similar TRBV-TRBJ usage.

Through 5' RACE with UMI labels, the TRB cDNA libraries were prepared. TCRdb reprocessed the 5' RACE reads and stores each CDR3 protein as one record, lacking DNA. The sample spans 120,000 to 150,000 distinct CDR3 sequences; the ten largest clones claim over 0.25%. For this clonotype: Its antigen is not known.

This receptor was identified in a human donor in good health. Some clones in this sample may be carry-over from other donors' samples. Material: naive CXCR3+ CD8+ T cells from blood. The subset: CD45RO-CCR7+CD27+CD95- naive CD8+ T cells expressing CXCR3 (TNR3+).

CDR3 loop: CSDTRDRTEAFF. This rearrangement joins TRBV20-1 to TRBJ1-1. The CDR3 has 12 amino acids. Per germline, CDR1 DFQATT and CDR2 SNEGSKA (reference sequence).